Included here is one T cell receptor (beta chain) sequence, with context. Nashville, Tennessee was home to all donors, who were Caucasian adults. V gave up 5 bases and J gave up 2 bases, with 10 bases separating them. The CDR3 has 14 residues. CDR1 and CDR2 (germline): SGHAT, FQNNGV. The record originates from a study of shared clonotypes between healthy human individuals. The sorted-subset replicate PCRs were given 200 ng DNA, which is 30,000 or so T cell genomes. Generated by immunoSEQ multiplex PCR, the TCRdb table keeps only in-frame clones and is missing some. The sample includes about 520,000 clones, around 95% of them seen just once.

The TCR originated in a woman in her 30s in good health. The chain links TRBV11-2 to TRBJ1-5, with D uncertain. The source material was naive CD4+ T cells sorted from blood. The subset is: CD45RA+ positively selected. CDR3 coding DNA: TGTGCCAGCAGCCTTATAACGGGCAATCAGCCCCAGCATTTT. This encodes CASSLITGNQPQHF.